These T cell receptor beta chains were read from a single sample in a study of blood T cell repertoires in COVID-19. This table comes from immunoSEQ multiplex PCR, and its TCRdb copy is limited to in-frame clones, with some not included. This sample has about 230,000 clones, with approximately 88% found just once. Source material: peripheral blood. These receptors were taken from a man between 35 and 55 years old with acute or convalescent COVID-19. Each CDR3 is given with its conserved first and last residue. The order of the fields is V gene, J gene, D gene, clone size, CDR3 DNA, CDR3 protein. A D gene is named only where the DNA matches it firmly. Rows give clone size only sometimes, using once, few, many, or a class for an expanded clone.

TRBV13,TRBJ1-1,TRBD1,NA,TGTGCCAGCAGCTTCAACAGGGGGCCGTACACTGAAGCTTTCTTT,CASSFNRGPYTEAFF
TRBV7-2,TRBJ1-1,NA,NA,TGTGCCAGCAGGCTCGGAGGAGGGTGGAACACTGAAGCTTTCTTT,CASRLGGGWNTEAFF
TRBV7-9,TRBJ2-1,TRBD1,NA,TGTGCCAGCAGCTCCGGACAGGCCTCCTACAATGAGCAGTTCTTC,CASSSGQASYNEQFF
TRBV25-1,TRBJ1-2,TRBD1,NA,TGTGCCAGCAGTGATGGGACAGTTAACTATGGCTACACCTTC,CASSDGTVNYGYTF
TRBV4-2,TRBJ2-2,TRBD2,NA,TGTGCCAGCAGCCGGATGAGCGGGGTAAACACCGGGGAGCTGTTTTTT,CASSRMSGVNTGELFF
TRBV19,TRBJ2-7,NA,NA,TGTGCCAGTAGTATGATCAGCGGAGAAAGCTACGAGCAGTACTTC,CASSMISGESYEQYF
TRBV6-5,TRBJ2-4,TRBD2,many,TGTGCCAGCAGTAGCGGGAGGTTGAACATTCAGTACTTC,CASSSGRLNIQYF
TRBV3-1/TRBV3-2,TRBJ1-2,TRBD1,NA,TGTGCCAGCAGCCTTCGGACAGGGAACTATGGCTACACCTTC,CASSLRTGNYGYTF
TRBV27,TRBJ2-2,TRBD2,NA,TGTGCCAGCAGCCGGGGACTAGCGGCGAACACCGGGGAGCTGTTTTTT,CASSRGLAANTGELFF
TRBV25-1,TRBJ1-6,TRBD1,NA,TGTGCCAGCAGTGAATGGGGGACAGGGGAACACCTCCACTTT,CASSEWGTGEHLHF
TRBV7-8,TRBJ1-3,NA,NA,TGTGCCAGCAGCTCAGGGGTATACTCTGGAAACACCATATATTTT,CASSSGVYSGNTIYF
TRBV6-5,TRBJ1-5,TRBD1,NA,TGTGCCAGCAGTTCGTACAGGGGGACCCAGCATTTT,CASSSYRGTQHF
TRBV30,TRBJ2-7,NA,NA,TGTGCCTGGAGTCTTAGACTAGACCACGAGCAGTACTTC,CAWSLRLDHEQYF
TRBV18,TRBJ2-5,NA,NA,TGTGCCAGCTCCCACCAGCGACAAGAGACCCAGTACTTC,CASSHQRQETQYF
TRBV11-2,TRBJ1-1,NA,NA,TGTGCCAGCAGCTTAGATCTGGGCCTGTTTCGGGAAGCTTTCTTT,CASSLDLGLFREAFF
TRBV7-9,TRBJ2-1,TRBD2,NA,TGTGCCAGCAGCGCCCCGGGACTAGTAGGCTCCTACAATGAGCAGTTCTTC,CASSAPGLVGSYNEQFF
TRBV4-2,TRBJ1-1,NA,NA,TGTGCCAGCAGCCCGGGACTACTGAACACTGAAGCTTTCTTT,CASSPGLLNTEAFF
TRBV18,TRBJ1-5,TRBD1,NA,TGTGCCAGCTCGACAGGGGGGGATCAGCCCCAGCATTTT,CASSTGGDQPQHF
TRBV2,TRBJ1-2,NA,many,TGTGCCAGCCAACAGGGTTATGGCTACACCTTC,CASQQGYGYTF
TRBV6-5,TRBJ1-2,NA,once,TGTGCCAGCAGAGCGGACAGCTATGGCTACACCTTC,CASRADSYGYTF
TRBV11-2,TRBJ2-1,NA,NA,TGTGCCAGCAGCGTTAACACCTACAATGAGCAGTTCTTC,CASSVNTYNEQFF
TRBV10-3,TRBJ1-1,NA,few,TGTGCCATCAGCTCCACAGTGAACACTGAAGCTTTCTTT,CAISSTVNTEAFF
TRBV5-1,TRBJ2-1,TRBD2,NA,TGCGCCAGCAGCTTGGTTGCGGGAGGTTTAGATGAGCAGTTCTTC,CASSLVAGGLDEQFF
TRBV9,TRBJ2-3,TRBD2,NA,TGTGCCAGCAATAACGGACTAGCGGTGACAGATACGCAGTATTTT,CASNNGLAVTDTQYF
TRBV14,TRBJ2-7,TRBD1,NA,TGTGCCAGCAGCCAAGGGAAAGGGACAGCTTCACCTCTTTTCTCCTACGAGCAGTACTTC,CASSQGKGTASPLFSYEQYF
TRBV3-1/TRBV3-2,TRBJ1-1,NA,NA,TGTGCCAGCACCAAAGCGGTGGGGGGGGACACAGAAGCTTTCTTT,CASTKAVGGDTEAFF
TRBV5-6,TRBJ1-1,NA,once,TGTGCCAGCAGCTTGGGGGCAGGGCGGGGAGCTTTCTTT,CASSLGAGRGAFF
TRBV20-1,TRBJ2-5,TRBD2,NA,TGCAGTGCTAGTTACGGGACTAGCGGGAACCAAGAGACCCAGTACTTC,CSASYGTSGNQETQYF
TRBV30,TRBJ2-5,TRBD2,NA,TGTGCCTGGAGTAAGGGACTAATGTACCAAGAGACCCAGTACTTC,CAWSKGLMYQETQYF
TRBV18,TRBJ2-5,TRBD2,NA,TGTGCCAGCTCTAGCGGGACCACGGAGACCCAGTACTTC,CASSSGTTETQYF
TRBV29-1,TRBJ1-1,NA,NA,TGCAGCGTAGTTTGGGCAGGTAGTGAAGCTTTCTTT,CSVVWAGSEAFF
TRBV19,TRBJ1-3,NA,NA,TGTGCCAGTAGTGCCGGACAGACCTCTGGAAACACCATATATTTT,CASSAGQTSGNTIYF
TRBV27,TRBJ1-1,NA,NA,TGTGCCAGCAGACCTAATGCCGTGAACACTGAAGCTTTCTTT,CASRPNAVNTEAFF
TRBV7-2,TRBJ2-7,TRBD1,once,TGTGCCAGCAGCGCAATGGGACAGGACACTTCCGAGCAGTACTTC,CASSAMGQDTSEQYF
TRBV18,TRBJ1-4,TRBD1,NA,TGTGCCAGCTCACCTTATAGGACAGGGAGCGACGAAAAACTGTTTTTT,CASSPYRTGSDEKLFF
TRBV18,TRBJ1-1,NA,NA,TGTGCCAGCTCACCCGGACAGACTGAAGCTTTCTTT,CASSPGQTEAFF
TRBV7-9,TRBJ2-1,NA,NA,TGTGCCAGCAGCTCCACCGGACTTGAACAGTTCTTC,CASSSTGLEQFF
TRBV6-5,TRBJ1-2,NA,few,TGTGCCAGCAGTTATACATCGGGCTATGGCTACACCTTC,CASSYTSGYGYTF
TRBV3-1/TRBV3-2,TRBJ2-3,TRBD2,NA,TGTGCCAGCAGCCCCGGACTAGCGGCGGGCACAGATACGCAGTATTTT,CASSPGLAAGTDTQYF
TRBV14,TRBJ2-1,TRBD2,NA,TGTGCCAGCAGGCGCTTTAGCGGGAGGGCCCAATTCGATGAGCAGTTCTTC,CASRRFSGRAQFDEQFF
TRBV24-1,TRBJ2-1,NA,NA,TGTGCCACCAGTGGGACCGGCACAGGCGAGCAGTTCTTC,CATSGTGTGEQFF
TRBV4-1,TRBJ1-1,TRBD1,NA,TGCGCCAGCAGCCAAGCTCTTAATCACAGGGGGAGAGCTTTCTTT,CASSQALNHRGRAFF
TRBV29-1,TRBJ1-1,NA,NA,TGCAGCGTCGCAGGGGTGACTGAAGCTTTCTTT,CSVAGVTEAFF
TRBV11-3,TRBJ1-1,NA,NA,TGTGCCAGCAGCTTTGGACAGAACACTGAAGCTTTCTTT,CASSFGQNTEAFF
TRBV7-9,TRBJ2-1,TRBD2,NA,TGTGCCAGCAGTCCTAGCGGGAGGGGGAATGAGCAGTTCTTC,CASSPSGRGNEQFF
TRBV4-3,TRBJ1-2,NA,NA,TGCGCCAGCAGCCAGATCCGCCCCGGGGGATACCCCCACTATGGCTACACCTTC,CASSQIRPGGYPHYGYTF
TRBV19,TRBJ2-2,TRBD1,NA,TGTGCCAGTAGTATACCCCGGGACAGGGGGTTAAGCGGGGAGCTGTTTTTT,CASSIPRDRGLSGELFF
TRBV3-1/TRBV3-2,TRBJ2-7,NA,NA,TGTGCCAGCAGCCAAGGGGACACTTACGAGCAGTACTTC,CASSQGDTYEQYF
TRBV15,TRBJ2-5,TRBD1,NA,TGTGCCACCAGCAGAGACGGGACAGGGCCCCAAGAGACCCAGTACTTC,CATSRDGTGPQETQYF
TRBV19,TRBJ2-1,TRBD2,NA,TGTGCCAGTAGTATAGACCCATTTAGCGGGAGGACGGGAAATGAGCAGTTCTTC,CASSIDPFSGRTGNEQFF
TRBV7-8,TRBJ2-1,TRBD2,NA,TGTGCCAGCAGCTTTACGCGTCTAGCGGCCCACAATGAGCAGTTCTTC,CASSFTRLAAHNEQFF
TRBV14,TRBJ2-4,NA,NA,TGTGCCAGCAGCCAAGCCCAAACAGGAAACATTCAGTACTTC,CASSQAQTGNIQYF
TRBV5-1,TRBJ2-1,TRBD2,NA,TGCGCCAGCAGCTTTTTACGGGGGGAAATCGATGAGCAGTTCTTC,CASSFLRGEIDEQFF
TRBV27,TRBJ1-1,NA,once,TGTGCCAGCATCGGACAGACTGAAGCTTTCTTT,CASIGQTEAFF
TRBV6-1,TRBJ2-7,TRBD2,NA,TGTGCCAGCAGTGATATATTTGGGACTAGCGCCTACGAGCAGTACTTC,CASSDIFGTSAYEQYF
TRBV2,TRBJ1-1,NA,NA,TGTGCCAGCAGTGCCGAGTGGGGGCGGGCAAACACTGAAGCTTTCTTT,CASSAEWGRANTEAFF
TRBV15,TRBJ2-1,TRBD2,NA,TGTGCCACCACCAGTAAGACTAGCGGGATATTCGAGCAGTTCTTC,CATTSKTSGIFEQFF